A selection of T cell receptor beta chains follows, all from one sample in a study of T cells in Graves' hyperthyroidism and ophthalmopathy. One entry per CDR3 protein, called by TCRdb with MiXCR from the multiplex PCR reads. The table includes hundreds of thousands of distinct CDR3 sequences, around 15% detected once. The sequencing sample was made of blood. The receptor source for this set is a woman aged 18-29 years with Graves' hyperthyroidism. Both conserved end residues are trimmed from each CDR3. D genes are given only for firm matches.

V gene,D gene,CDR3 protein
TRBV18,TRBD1,ASSPVTGDINQPQH
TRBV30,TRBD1,AWSVQGVAYGYT
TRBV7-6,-,ASSPPGGGREQF
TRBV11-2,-,ASTPTALGTEAF
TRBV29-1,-,SVGHGSNQPQH
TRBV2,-,ASHWGWTDTQY
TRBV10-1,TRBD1,ASSGSTGGYNDEQY
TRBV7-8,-,ASSLLGTTDTQY
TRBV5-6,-,ASSGSGAYGYT
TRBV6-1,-,ASSELREQY
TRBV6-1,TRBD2,ASSQVTSGAYNEQF
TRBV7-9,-,ASSPATWTEETQY
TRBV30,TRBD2,AWSRQGGSEQY
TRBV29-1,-,SVEGGRGTEAF
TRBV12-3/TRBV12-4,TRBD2,ASSRFSGGATLYNEQF
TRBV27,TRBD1,ASWDRGRNTEAF
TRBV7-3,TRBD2,ASSLLTLLAGTSTDTQY
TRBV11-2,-,ASSLARKAVNEQF
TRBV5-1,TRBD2,ASSSLGTSGRRVYEQY
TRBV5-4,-,ASSWAPVGIGGTEAF
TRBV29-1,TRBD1,SVEDRTGVNEKLF
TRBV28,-,ASNQSDAQETQY
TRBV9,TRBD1,ASSVARDRGGEGMNTEAF
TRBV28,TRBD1,ASSPLGTGNTEAF
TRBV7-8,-,ASSLARGDYGYT
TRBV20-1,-,SAYRGGGEGEKLF
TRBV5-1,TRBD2,ASRTGTNTQY